Listed here are 12 T cell receptor beta chains from one sample, sequenced in a study of control samples from healthy donors and cancer patients. Clones were sequenced by immunoSEQ multiplex PCR, and TCRdb holds only the in-frame ones, with some missing. The sample shows about 44,000 clones, around 70% of them seen only once. Sequencing was carried out using formalin-fixed, paraffin-embedded tissue. The receptors stem from a male donor with melanoma.

This clone was observed a few times. The chain links TRBV7-9 to TRBJ1-1; D not resolved. Trimming removed 5 bases at V and 7 bases at J, with 20 bases between. CDR3 length equals 15 residues. Germline-derived CDR1 and CDR2 are SEHNR and FQNEAQ (reference sequence). The CDR3 DNA reads as TGTGCCAGCAGCCCTACGTCGGAGGGCCCAAATGAAGCTTTCTTT. Protein product: CASSPTSEGPNEAFF.

Notes on this clone: A much larger clone is a single base away; this may be a read error. This chain links TRBV15 with TRBJ1-6, with D maybe TRBD1 (5 bases). The length of the CDR3 is 16 residues. The germline V gene has CDR1 LNHNV and CDR2 YYDKDF (reference sequence). As DNA, the CDR3 is TGTGCCACCAGCAGCCCCCCTGCGGCAGGGTACCCATTCCTCTACTTT. Its protein product is CATSSPPAAGYPFLYF.

This sequence joins TRBV11-1 and TRBJ2-4, with TRBD1 matching 8 bases. CDR3 size: 16 residues. Germline V gene data show CDR1 as SGHAT and CDR2 as FQDESV (reference sequence). With 5 bases clipped from V and 1 base from J, the junction kept 7 bases outside the gene matches. The CDR3 is CASSQDRERAKNIQYF. Here the CDR3 DNA reads TGTGCCAGCAGCCAGGACAGGGAGAGGGCCAAAAACATTCAGTACTTC. The full variable domain, rest sourced from reference TRBV11-1 and TRBJ2-4, is EAEVAQSPRYKITEKSQAVAFWCDPISGHATLYWYRQILGQGPELLVQFQDESVVDDSQLPKDRFSAERLKGVDSTLKIQPAELGDSAMYLCASSQDRERAKNIQYFGAGTRLSVL.

V usage is TRBV30 and J usage is TRBJ1-6; a possible D gene is TRBD1 (5 bases). Germline V CDR1 and CDR2: GTSNPN, SVGIG (reference sequence). CDR3 length equals 16 residues. V lost 2 bases and J lost 4, with 15 bases in between. The CDR3 region has the DNA TGTGCCTGGAGTACCGTGGGGGTCCTTTATAATTCACCCCTCCACTTT. It yields the protein CAWSTVGVLYNSPLHF.

The genes are TRBV5-5 and TRBJ1-1; D may be TRBD1 (5 bases). In germline, CDR1 is SGHKS, CDR2 YYEKEE (reference sequence). The ends were cut back, 4 bases at V and 8 bases at J, with 12 bases in the middle. The CDR3 runs to 12 residues. The CDR3 bases are TGTGCCAGCAGCAGGACCGGGACGGAAGCTTTCTTT. As protein: CASSRTGTEAFF.

This clone was seen a few times. The chain links TRBV4-2 to TRBJ2-3; no reliable D call. CDR1 is LGHNA, CDR2 YNFKEQ, per germline. The CDR3 totals 16 residues. Trimming stripped 0 bases from V and 2 bases from J, with 12 bases between. In nucleotides, the CDR3 is TGTGCCAGCAGCCAAGATGGGCTATCTTTCACAGATACGCAGTATTTT. As protein: CASSQDGLSFTDTQYF.

The table lists this clone with many counts. The rearrangement joins TRBV6-5 to TRBJ2-1, with D unclear. The CDR3 is 15 residues long. Germline CDR1 and CDR2: MNHEY and SVGAGI. Trimming removed 8 bases from V and 4 bases from J, with 18 bases in between. In DNA form, the CDR3 reads TGTGCCAGCGGTTGGCCTCAGTCGATGTACAATGAGCAGTTCTTC. Protein: CASGWPQSMYNEQFF.

V and J are TRBV28 and TRBJ1-1; possible D gene TRBD1, 6 bases. Trimming removed 6 bases at V and 5 bases at J, with 16 bases between. The CDR3 spans 14 residues. Germline V gene lookup returns CDR1 MDHEN and CDR2 SYDVKM. DNA for the CDR3: TGTGCCAGCAGGTCGTTACAGGGTGATACTGAAGCTTTCTTT. Amino acids: CASRSLQGDTEAFF.

The rearrangement uses TRBV4-1 and TRBJ2-7, with 8 bases identical to TRBD1. Germline CDR1 and CDR2: MGHRA and YSYEKL. The ends lost 4 bases at V and 6 bases at J; junction bases unmatched: 14. This CDR3 region has 16 residues. CDR3 loop: CASSPGPAGGASEQYF. The CDR3 DNA sequence: TGCGCCAGCAGCCCAGGCCCCGCAGGGGGCGCGTCCGAGCAGTACTTC.

At least ten counts were recorded for this clone. Other nucleotide sequences in the sample specify the same CDR3. This chain joins TRBV7-9 and TRBJ1-2, with TRBD1 matching 9 bases. V lost 4 bases, J lost 3 bases, and 6 bases stayed unmatched. The CDR3 is 15 amino acids. The germline gives CDR1 SEHNR, CDR2 FQNEAQ (reference sequence). The CDR3 here is CASSSSGQGYYGYTF. The CDR3 nucleotides read TGTGCCAGCAGCTCTTCGGGACAGGGATACTATGGCTACACCTTC.

This clone turned up a few times. This sequence joins TRBV30 and TRBJ2-7; maybe TRBD1 (6 bases). The V gene lost 0 bases and the J gene lost 12 bases, with 12 bases spanning the gap. This CDR3 comprises 11 residues. Looked up from germline, CDR1 is GTSNPN and CDR2 is SVGIG (reference sequence). The CDR3 is CAWSVSRDTYF. The CDR3 coding sequence is TGTGCCTGGAGTGTATCCCGGGACACGTACTTC.

J is TRBJ2-3 and V is TRBV5-1, with a possible D match to TRBD2 (5 bases). Germline CDR1 is SGHRS and CDR2 is YFSETQ. CDR3 length: 16 residues. With 4 bases removed from V and 8 bases from J, the gap between germline ends came to 23 bases. For the CDR3, the DNA is TGCGCCAGCAGCCCATCCCCCGGACTCGGCGGAGGTACGCAGTATTTT. Its translation: CASSPSPGLGGGTQYF.